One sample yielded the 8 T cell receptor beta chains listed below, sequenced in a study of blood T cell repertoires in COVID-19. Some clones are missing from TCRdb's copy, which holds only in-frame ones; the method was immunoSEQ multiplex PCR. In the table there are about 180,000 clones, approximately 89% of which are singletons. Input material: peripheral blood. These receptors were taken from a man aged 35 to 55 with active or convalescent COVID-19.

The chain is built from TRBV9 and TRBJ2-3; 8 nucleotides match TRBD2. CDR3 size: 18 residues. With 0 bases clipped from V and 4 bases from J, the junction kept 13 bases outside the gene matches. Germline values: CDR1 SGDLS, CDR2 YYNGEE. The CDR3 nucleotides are TGTGCCAGCAGCGTAGGTCTAGCGGGCCGGTTGGAGGCAGATACGCAGTATTTT. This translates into CASSVGLAGRLEADTQYF.

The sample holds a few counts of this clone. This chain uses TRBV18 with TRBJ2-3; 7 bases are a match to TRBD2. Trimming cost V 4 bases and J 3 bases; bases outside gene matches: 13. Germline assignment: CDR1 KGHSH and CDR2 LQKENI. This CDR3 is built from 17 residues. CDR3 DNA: TGTGCCAGCTCACTTTTAGGCGGCGGGGGAGTGACAGATACGCAGTATTTT. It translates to CASSLLGGGGVTDTQYF.

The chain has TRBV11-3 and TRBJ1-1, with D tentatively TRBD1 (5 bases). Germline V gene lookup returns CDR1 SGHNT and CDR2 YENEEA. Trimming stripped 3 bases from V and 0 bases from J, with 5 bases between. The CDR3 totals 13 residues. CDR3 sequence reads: CASSLTVNTEAFF. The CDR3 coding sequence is TGTGCCAGCAGCTTGACAGTGAACACTGAAGCTTTCTTT.

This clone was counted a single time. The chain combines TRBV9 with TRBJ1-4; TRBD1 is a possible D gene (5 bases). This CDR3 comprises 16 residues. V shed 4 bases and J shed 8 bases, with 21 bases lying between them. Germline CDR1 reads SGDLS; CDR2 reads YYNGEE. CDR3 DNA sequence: TGTGCCAGCAGCCAGGGTTCGGGACTAAGCTCCGAAAAACTGTTTTTT. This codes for CASSQGSGLSSEKLFF.

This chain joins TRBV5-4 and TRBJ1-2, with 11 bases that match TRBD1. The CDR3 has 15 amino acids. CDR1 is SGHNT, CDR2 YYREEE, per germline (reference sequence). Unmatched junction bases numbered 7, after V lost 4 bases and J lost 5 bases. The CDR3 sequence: CASSVGQGGRYGYTF. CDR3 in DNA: TGTGCCAGCAGCGTGGGACAGGGGGGACGGTATGGCTACACCTTC.

The CDR3 loop is CASSLYSPNEKLFF. The CDR3 bases are TGTGCCAGCAGTTTATACAGTCCCAATGAAAAACTGTTTTTT. The chain employs TRBV28 and TRBJ1-4; no clear D. CDR1 is MDHEN, CDR2 SYDVKM, per germline. V lost 1 base and J lost 5, with 8 bases in between. This CDR3 comprises 14 residues.

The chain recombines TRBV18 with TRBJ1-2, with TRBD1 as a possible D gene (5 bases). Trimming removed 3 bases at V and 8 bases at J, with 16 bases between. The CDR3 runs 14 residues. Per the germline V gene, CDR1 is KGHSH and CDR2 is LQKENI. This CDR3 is CASSPGRQGWGYTF. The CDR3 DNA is TGTGCCAGCTCACCGGGGCGGCAGGGCTGGGGCTACACCTTC.

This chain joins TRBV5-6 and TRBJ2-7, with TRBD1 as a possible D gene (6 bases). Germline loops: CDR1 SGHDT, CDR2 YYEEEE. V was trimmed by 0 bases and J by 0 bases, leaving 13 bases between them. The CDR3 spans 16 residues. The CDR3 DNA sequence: TGTGCCAGCAGCTTGGAACTGCAGGGGAACTCCTACGAGCAGTACTTC. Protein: CASSLELQGNSYEQYF.